This T cell receptor beta chain was retrieved from a study of T cells in Graves' hyperthyroidism and ophthalmopathy. Germline V gives CDR1 MDHEN, CDR2 SYDVKM. V was trimmed by 7 bases and J by 2 bases, leaving 12 bases between them. CDR3 length: 13 residues. Researchers amplified the TCR beta CDR3 regions from RNA transcripts. A set of HTBI primers served as the primers for a first-round RT-PCR of the TCR CDR3. TCRdb called the multiplex PCR reads again in MiXCR, with one record for every CDR3 protein. Of 200,000 or so distinct CDR3 sequences in the sample, about a sixth were seen once. This clonotype was counted many times.

The sequence was obtained from a woman aged 45 to 65 with Graves' hyperthyroidism. Sequenced input: blood. The rearrangement uses TRBV28 and TRBJ2-7, with D perhaps matching TRBD1 (5 bases). CDR3 coding DNA: TGTGCCAGCACCCTGGGGCAGACCTACGAGCAGTACTTC. Translated: CASTLGQTYEQYF.